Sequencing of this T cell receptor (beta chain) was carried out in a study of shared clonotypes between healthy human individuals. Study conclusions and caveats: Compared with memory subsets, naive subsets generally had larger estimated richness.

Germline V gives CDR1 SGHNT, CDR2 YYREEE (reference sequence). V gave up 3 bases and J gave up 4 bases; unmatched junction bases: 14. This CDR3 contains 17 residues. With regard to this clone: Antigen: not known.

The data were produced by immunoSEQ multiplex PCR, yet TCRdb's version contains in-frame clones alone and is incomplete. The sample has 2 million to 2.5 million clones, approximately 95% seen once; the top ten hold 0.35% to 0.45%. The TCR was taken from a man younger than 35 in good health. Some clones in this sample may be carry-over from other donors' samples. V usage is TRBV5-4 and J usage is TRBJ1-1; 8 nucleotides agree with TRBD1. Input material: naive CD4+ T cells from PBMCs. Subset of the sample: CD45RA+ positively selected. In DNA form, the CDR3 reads TGTGCCAGCAGCTCCCGGACAGGGACTATCGCTAGCACTGAAGCTTTCTTT. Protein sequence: CASSSRTGTIASTEAFF. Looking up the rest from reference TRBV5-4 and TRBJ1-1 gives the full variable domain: ETGVTQSPTHLIKTRGQQVTLRCSSQSGHNTVSWYQQALGQGPQFIFQYYREEENGRGNFPPRFSGLQFPNYSSELNVNALELDDSALYLCASSSRTGTIASTEAFFGQGTRLTVV.